This T cell receptor beta chain comes out of a study of control samples from healthy donors and cancer patients. TCRdb keeps only in-frame clones here, not all; method: immunoSEQ multiplex PCR. The sample contains around 130,000 clones, roughly 90% of which appear only once. The sequenced material came from PBMCs. The source of this sequence is a man aged 50-59 years with head and neck cancer.

In nucleotides, the CDR3 is TGCGCCAGCAGCTCGGGACAGGGAGATCCTGAAGCTTTCTTT. It is translated as CASSSGQGDPEAFF. The V gene is TRBV5-1, the J gene TRBJ1-1; 9 bases agree with TRBD1. Germline V gene sequence: CDR1 SGHRS, CDR2 YFSETQ. The V and J ends lost 3 bases and 6 bases, in that order; junction bases with no gene match: 6. The CDR3 is 14 amino acids.